The 6 T cell receptor beta chains below all came from one sample that was sequenced in a study of blood T cell repertoires in COVID-19. This table comes from immunoSEQ multiplex PCR, and its TCRdb copy is limited to in-frame clones, with some not included. The sample contains 240,000 or so clones, 85% to 90% of which appear only once. Sequencing was performed on PBMCs or T cells enriched from blood (not recorded which). All receptors derive from a man aged 35 to 55 who had recovered from COVID-19.

The gene calls are TRBV28 and TRBJ1-2; 8 positions agree with TRBD1. V shed 4 bases and J 8 bases; nucleotides not matched to a gene: 6. The germline gives CDR1 MDHEN, CDR2 SYDVKM. This CDR3 is 13 amino acids long. The CDR3 coding sequence is TGTGCCAGCAGTTCCGGGACAGGATGGGGCTACACCTTC. Encoded protein: CASSSGTGWGYTF.

The chain has TRBV9 and TRBJ2-1; 7 nucleotides align to TRBD2. The CDR3 totals 15 residues. V was pared by 0 bases and J by 3 bases, with 3 bases of the junction left unmatched. Germline CDR1 reads SGDLS; CDR2 reads YYNGEE. The chain's CDR3 is CASSVELAGYNEQFF. The CDR3, as DNA: TGTGCCAGCAGCGTAGAGTTAGCGGGCTACAATGAGCAGTTCTTC.

The chain combines TRBV7-2 with TRBJ2-7; 7 nucleotides align to TRBD2. The CDR3 is 14 amino acids. Germline loops: CDR1 SGHTA, CDR2 FQGNSA. Losses at the gene ends were 2 bases for V and 5 bases for J; bases not matched to a gene: 6. The CDR3 DNA reads TGTGCCAGCAGCTTAAGCGGGACGCAGCACGAGCAGTACTTC. Residues: CASSLSGTQHEQYF.

The chain combines TRBV4-3 with TRBJ2-7; 7 bases agree with TRBD1. The CDR3 spans 15 residues. CDR1 is LGHNA, CDR2 YSLEER, per germline. With V trimmed by 0 bases and J by 1 base, 3 bases remained unmatched. CDR3 coding DNA: TGCGCCAGCAGCCAAGATCGGGGACAGTCCTACGAGCAGTACTTC. Amino acid sequence: CASSQDRGQSYEQYF.

The V call is TRBV6-2 or TRBV6-3, the J call TRBJ1-4; D possibly corresponds to TRBD1 (6 bases). The CDR3 totals 20 residues. Trimming cost V 2 bases and J 0 bases, with 22 bases left between them. Germline assignment: CDR1 MNHEY and CDR2 SVGEGT. The CDR3 coding sequence is TGTGCCAGCAGTTACCCCCCCAGGACAGCGACTCGTGCAACTAATGAAAAACTGTTTTTT. Translation gives CASSYPPRTATRATNEKLFF.

The rearrangement joins TRBV5-4 to TRBJ2-1; 12 bases agree with TRBD1. The trim removed 4 bases at V and 8 bases at J, leaving 10 bases unmatched. From germline, CDR1 is SGHNT and CDR2 YYREEE (reference sequence). CDR3 length equals 16 residues. CDR3 region: CASSTTGTGGGDEQFF. DNA of the CDR3: TGTGCCAGCAGCACTACCGGGACAGGGGGCGGCGATGAGCAGTTCTTC. The entire variable domain, with the rest obtained from reference TRBV5-4 and TRBJ2-1, is as follows: ETGVTQSPTHLIKTRGQQVTLRCSSQSGHNTVSWYQQALGQGPQFIFQYYREEENGRGNFPPRFSGLQFPNYSSELNVNALELDDSALYLCASSTTGTGGGDEQFFGPGTRLTVL.